Presented here are 29 T cell receptor beta chains from one specimen sequenced in a study of human T cells and chemical hapten exposure (dated by TCRdb to about 2021). Libraries were prepared through RACE. The reads were generated on a NextSeq 500. TCRdb reanalyzed the raw reads on its own, using fastp at Q25 for trimming and MiXCR for clone calling, and kept in-frame beta chains. Entries that share a CDR3 protein sequence are merged under the most common genes and DNA. The sample contains some 180,000 distinct CDR3 sequences, more than 20% of them found a single time. Under 8.5% of the sample lies in the top ten. The sample's time point label, decoded: patch test 1, 2 weeks after DPC sensitization. The treatment or condition label, read with the paper, signifies: therapeutic diphenylcyclopropenone sensitization with weekly scalp DPC. This specimen consisted of whole blood, obtained in connection with sensitization to the hapten diphenylcyclopropenone (DPC). These receptors came from a woman in her 50s with alopecia areata. Some clones in this sample may be carry-over from other donors' samples.

V and J are TRBV20-1 and TRBJ2-3, with TRBD2 matching 11 bases. V gave up 4 bases and J gave up 0 bases; unmatched junction bases: 6. Germline-derived CDR1 and CDR2 are DFQATT and SNEGSKA (reference sequence). The CDR3 has 16 amino acids. DNA for the CDR3: TGCAGTGCTATTAGCGGGAGGGGGTGGAGCACAGATACGCAGTATTTT. This encodes CSAISGRGWSTDTQYF.

This clonotype was observed at least ten times. The genes are TRBV5-5 and TRBJ1-5; unclear D gene. The germline V gene has CDR1 SGHKS and CDR2 YYEKEE (reference sequence). Trimming cost V 0 bases and J 2 bases, with 3 bases left between them. The CDR3 is 13 amino acids. The CDR3 region has the DNA TGTGCCAGCAGCTTGGCAGGCAATCAGCCCCAGCATTTT. It is translated as CASSLAGNQPQHF.

This chain connects TRBV29-1 to TRBJ2-7, with TRBD2 identical over 14 bases. This CDR3 is built from 14 residues. CDR1 is SQVTM and CDR2 is ANQGSEA in the germline V gene. The V segment lost 4 bases and the J segment 5 bases; nucleotides outside the gene matches: 4. CDR3 bases: TGCAGCGTTGGACTAGCGGGAGGGGGTGACGAGCAGTACTTC. Encoded protein: CSVGLAGGGDEQYF.

The gene calls are TRBV3-1 and TRBJ2-1; D not resolved. The CDR3 sequence is 18 residues long. Germline V CDR1 and CDR2: LGHDT, YNNKEL (reference sequence). Trimming pared 3 bases from V and 0 bases from J, leaving 18 bases between. This chain's CDR3 is CASSHLYGRASSYNEQFF. The CDR3 DNA sequence: TGTGCCAGCAGCCATCTGTACGGTCGGGCGAGCTCCTACAATGAGCAGTTCTTC.

This clonotype was detected a few times. The CDR3 DNA sequence: TGCGCCAGCAGCCTCCGGGACGCAGCCGCAAGGGAGCAGTACTTC. Translated, it gives CASSLRDAAAREQYF. The chain carries TRBV5-1 and TRBJ2-7; D is tentatively TRBD1 or TRBD2 (5 bases each). This CDR3 is 15 amino acids long. CDR1 and CDR2 from the germline V gene are SGHRS and YFSETQ. With 4 bases removed from V and 7 bases from J, the gap between germline ends came to 21 bases.

V usage is TRBV20-1 and J usage is TRBJ2-1; TRBD1 is a possible D gene (6 bases). CDR1 DFQATT and CDR2 SNEGSKA come from the germline V gene (reference sequence). This CDR3 is built from 13 residues. The germline V and J ends were trimmed by 1 base and 7 bases, with 11 bases remaining between them. The CDR3 DNA is TGCAGTGCTAGAGCAAGCAGGGGTAATGAGCAGTTCTTC. This translates into CSARASRGNEQFF.

The chain couples TRBV5-1 to TRBJ2-3; maybe TRBD1 (6 bases). The CDR3 is 15 amino acids. Germline V CDR1 and CDR2: SGHRS, YFSETQ. V gave up 7 bases and J gave up 4 bases, with 19 bases separating them. DNA for the CDR3: TGCGCCAGCGGATTCCTGGACAGTTTCGCAGATACGCAGTATTTT. It translates to CASGFLDSFADTQYF. Complete variable domain (other parts from reference TRBV5-1 and TRBJ2-3): KAGVTQTPRYLIKTRGQQVTLSCSPISGHRSVSWYQQTPGQGLQFLFEYFSETQRNKGNFPGRFSGRQFSNSRSEMNVSTLELGDSALYLCASGFLDSFADTQYFGPGTRLTVL.

This clonotype turned up a few times. V gene TRBV11-1 combines with J gene TRBJ1-1, with D possibly TRBD1 on 5 matching bases. V was clipped by 0 bases and J by 0 bases, with 14 bases between them. Germline values: CDR1 SGHAT, CDR2 FQDESV (reference sequence). This CDR3 region has 17 residues. DNA for the CDR3: TGTGCCAGCAGCTTAGCGGGACTGGGTGCCATGAACACTGAAGCTTTCTTT. The encoded protein is CASSLAGLGAMNTEAFF.

This clonotype was seen just once. The J gene is TRBJ2-3, the V gene TRBV24-1, with 9 bases identical to TRBD1. The CDR3 length is 17 residues. The trim removed 4 bases at V and 4 bases at J, leaving 11 bases unmatched. CDR1 and CDR2 from the germline V gene are KGHDR and SFDVKD. Written as DNA, the CDR3 is TGTGCCACCAGTGACTCACCCGGGACAGGGCCAGCAGATACGCAGTATTTT. Amino acid sequence: CATSDSPGTGPADTQYF.

In its sample, this clonotype was seen a few times. The chain joins TRBV2 to TRBJ2-3, with a possible D match to TRBD2 (6 bases). The CDR3 runs 15 residues. V was clipped by 2 bases and J by 1 base, with 10 bases between them. From germline, CDR1 is SNHLY and CDR2 FYNNEI. The CDR3 is CASSERRGGTDTQYF. CDR3 in DNA: TGTGCCAGCAGTGAACGGCGGGGTGGCACAGATACGCAGTATTTT. Full variable domain (remainder filled in from reference TRBV2 and TRBJ2-3): EPEVTQTPSHQVTQMGQEVILRCVPISNHLYFYWYRQILGQKVEFLVSFYNNEISEKSEIFDDQFSVERPDGSNFTLKIRSTKLEDSAMYFCASSERRGGTDTQYFGPGTRLTVL.

This clonotype was found a few times. The chain links TRBV10-3 to TRBJ2-1; 9 bases align to TRBD2. The CDR3 length is 15 residues. Germline V gene sequence: CDR1 ENHRY, CDR2 SYGVKD. Trimming cost V 4 bases and J 9 bases; bases outside gene matches: 10. The CDR3: CAISGIAGAGSEQFF. CDR3 sequence (DNA): TGTGCCATCAGTGGGATAGCGGGAGCTGGAAGTGAGCAGTTCTTC.

The sample holds a few counts of this clonotype. The chain is built from TRBV4-2 and TRBJ2-2, with 11 positions matching TRBD2. The CDR3 is 16 residues long. Per the germline V gene, CDR1 is LGHNA and CDR2 is YNFKEQ. Trimming took 7 bases from V and 3 from J; bases not matched to a gene: 7. The CDR3 sequence is CASTEQGLADTGELFF. The CDR3, as DNA: TGTGCCAGCACCGAACAGGGACTAGCGGACACCGGGGAGCTGTTTTTT.

The chain links TRBV12-3 or TRBV12-4 to TRBJ1-1; D remains unclear. V was shortened by 5 bases and J by 4 bases, with 26 bases between the two germline ends. This CDR3 comprises 18 residues. Here the CDR3 reads CASSIQVGSSVSGTEAFF. The CDR3 nucleotides are TGTGCCAGCAGTATTCAAGTCGGTAGCTCCGTTAGTGGCACTGAAGCTTTCTTT.

This clonotype was picked up a small number of times. The J gene is TRBJ1-5, the V gene TRBV4-2; tentatively, D is TRBD1 (5 bases). V gave up 0 bases and J gave up 5 bases, with 11 bases separating them. The CDR3 totals 15 residues. CDR1 is LGHNA and CDR2 is YNFKEQ in the germline V gene. As DNA, the CDR3 is TGTGCCAGCAGCCAAGATCGGGGGGGGGATCAGCCCCAGCATTTT. It encodes CASSQDRGGDQPQHF.

This clonotype was seen a few times. V is TRBV29-1 and J is TRBJ1-1; D gene ambiguous. Germline CDR1 SQVTM, CDR2 ANQGSEA. The CDR3 covers 14 residues. V was cut by 3 bases and J by 1 base, with 12 bases left in between. CDR3 bases: TGCAGCGTTGATATTCACAGCAAGAACACTGAAGCTTTCTTT. Amino acid sequence: CSVDIHSKNTEAFF.

This clonotype was detected only a few times. The genes are TRBV6-1 and TRBJ2-7; D perhaps matches TRBD1 (5 bases). Germline CDR1 and CDR2: MNHNS and SASEGT. The CDR3 runs to 12 residues. Deletions cut 1 base from V and 12 bases from J, with 13 bases between. The CDR3 coding sequence is TGTGCCAGCAGTGAAGGGCAGGGTAGGAGGTACTTC. Protein sequence: CASSEGQGRRYF.

The chain recombines TRBV29-1 with TRBJ2-5; 15 bases align to TRBD2. The germline V gene has CDR1 SQVTM and CDR2 ANQGSEA. The V segment lost 6 bases and the J segment 1 base; nucleotides outside the gene matches: 3. The CDR3 runs to 15 residues. For the CDR3, the DNA is TGCAGCGTGGGACTAGCGGGAGGCCGCCAAGAGACCCAGTACTTC. Its protein is CSVGLAGGRQETQYF.

The rearrangement joins TRBV4-2 to TRBJ1-6, with D perhaps TRBD1 (5 bases). Deletions cut 0 bases from V and 7 bases from J, with 10 bases between. CDR3 length: 15 amino acids. Per germline, CDR1 LGHNA and CDR2 YNFKEQ. The DNA for the CDR3 is TGTGCCAGCAGCCAAGACGGGACTGAGAATTCACCCCTCCACTTT. Translated: CASSQDGTENSPLHF.

This clonotype was picked up a small number of times. The chain uses TRBV7-9 and TRBJ2-7; perhaps TRBD1 as D (5 bases). Germline values: CDR1 SEHNR, CDR2 FQNEAQ (reference sequence). The CDR3 is 14 amino acids. V was cut by 1 base and J by 3 bases, with 10 bases left in between. CDR3: CASSLVRVGYEQYF. The DNA of the CDR3 is TGTGCCAGCAGCTTAGTCAGGGTCGGCTACGAGCAGTACTTC.

The V gene is TRBV20-1, the J gene TRBJ1-1; 8 bases are shared with TRBD1. The CDR3 loop spans 12 amino acids. From germline, CDR1 is DFQATT and CDR2 SNEGSKA (reference sequence). V shed 7 bases and J 1 base; nucleotides not matched to a gene: 2. The CDR3 loop reads CSGDRGNTEAFF. The CDR3 coding sequence is TGCAGTGGAGACAGGGGGAACACTGAAGCTTTCTTT.

The chain uses TRBV5-5 and TRBJ2-1; D remains unclear. Trimming pared 4 bases from V and 7 bases from J, leaving 12 bases between. Germline V lookup: CDR1 SGHKS, CDR2 YYEKEE (reference sequence). The CDR3 spans 13 residues. CDR3 loop: CASSPNVGNEQFF. CDR3 in DNA: TGTGCCAGCAGCCCCAATGTCGGGAATGAGCAGTTCTTC.

This clonotype was detected only once. The chain couples TRBV20-1 to TRBJ2-1; 10 nucleotides line up with TRBD2. Looked up from germline, CDR1 is DFQATT and CDR2 is SNEGSKA (reference sequence). The CDR3 length is 15 residues. Trimming at V came to 5 bases and at J to 2 bases, leaving 6 bases not matched to a gene. CDR3: CSAHIAGGAYNEQFF. The CDR3 DNA reads TGCAGTGCTCATATAGCGGGAGGTGCCTACAATGAGCAGTTCTTC.

This chain connects TRBV6-5 to TRBJ1-1; D remains ambiguous. Germline CDR1 is MNHEY and CDR2 is SVGAGI. This CDR3 spans 15 amino acids. The V and J ends lost 5 bases and 1 base respectively, with 14 bases between them. The CDR3: CASSVQRPPNTEAFF. For the CDR3, the DNA is TGTGCCAGCAGTGTACAACGGCCCCCGAACACTGAAGCTTTCTTT.

The chain has TRBV10-3 and TRBJ2-5; D unresolved. Germline CDR1 is ENHRY and CDR2 is SYGVKD. V was cut by 5 bases and J by 4 bases, with 5 bases left in between. The CDR3 extends over 11 amino acids. The CDR3 nucleotides are TGTGCCATCAGTTATGGAGAGACCCAGTACTTC. It encodes CAISYGETQYF.

This chain uses TRBV5-4 with TRBJ2-7, with D possibly being TRBD2 (6 bases). V lost 0 bases and J 0 bases, leaving 13 bases between the germline ends. The CDR3 consists of 16 residues. The V gene's germline CDR1 is SGHNT and CDR2 YYREEE (reference sequence). CDR3 protein: CASSLGAAGLSYEQYF. The CDR3 bases are TGTGCCAGCAGCTTGGGTGCCGCGGGGCTCTCCTACGAGCAGTACTTC.

Only a few counts were recorded for this clonotype. The chain carries TRBV9 and TRBJ1-1; 7 bases line up with TRBD1. J gave up 4 bases and V 0 bases, and 9 bases lay outside the gene matches. The CDR3 runs to 16 residues. The germline V gene encodes CDR1 SGDLS and CDR2 YYNGEE. CDR3 nucleotides: TGTGCCAGCAGCGTAGCGCAGGGGGGTCTTTCCACTGAAGCTTTCTTT. This encodes CASSVAQGGLSTEAFF.

The rearrangement uses TRBV5-1 and TRBJ2-5; 11 nucleotides align to TRBD2. CDR1 is SGHRS, CDR2 YFSETQ, per germline. The CDR3 consists of 16 residues. J was trimmed by 2 bases and V by 0 bases; bases with no gene match: 3. CDR3 loop: CASSLAGLAVQETQYF. For the CDR3, the DNA is TGCGCCAGCAGCTTGGCGGGACTAGCGGTTCAAGAGACCCAGTACTTC. Variable domain in full (rest from reference TRBV5-1 and TRBJ2-5): KAGVTQTPRYLIKTRGQQVTLSCSPISGHRSVSWYQQTPGQGLQFLFEYFSETQRNKGNFPGRFSGRQFSNSRSEMNVSTLELGDSALYLCASSLAGLAVQETQYFGPGTRLLVL.

The rearrangement joins TRBV20-1 to TRBJ2-3; D gene ambiguous. The CDR3 has 17 amino acids. Germline-derived CDR1 and CDR2 are DFQATT and SNEGSKA (reference sequence). Trimming removed 1 base at V and 2 bases at J, with 19 bases between. This CDR3 reads CSARAPTRSWHTDTQYF. The CDR3 nucleotides are TGCAGTGCTAGAGCCCCGACGAGGTCATGGCACACAGATACGCAGTATTTT.

This clonotype is classed as medium-sized (0.01 to 0.1%). V is TRBV20-1 and J is TRBJ2-5, with D possibly TRBD2 on 6 matching bases. Trimming left V 5 bases short and J 0 bases short, with 31 bases between. Germline assignment: CDR1 DFQATT and CDR2 SNEGSKA (reference sequence). The CDR3 loop spans 20 amino acids. Here the CDR3 DNA reads TGCAGTGCTTACTCCGGACATAGCGGATTTGCTAGGCGGTACCAAGAGACCCAGTACTTC. Encoded protein: CSAYSGHSGFARRYQETQYF.